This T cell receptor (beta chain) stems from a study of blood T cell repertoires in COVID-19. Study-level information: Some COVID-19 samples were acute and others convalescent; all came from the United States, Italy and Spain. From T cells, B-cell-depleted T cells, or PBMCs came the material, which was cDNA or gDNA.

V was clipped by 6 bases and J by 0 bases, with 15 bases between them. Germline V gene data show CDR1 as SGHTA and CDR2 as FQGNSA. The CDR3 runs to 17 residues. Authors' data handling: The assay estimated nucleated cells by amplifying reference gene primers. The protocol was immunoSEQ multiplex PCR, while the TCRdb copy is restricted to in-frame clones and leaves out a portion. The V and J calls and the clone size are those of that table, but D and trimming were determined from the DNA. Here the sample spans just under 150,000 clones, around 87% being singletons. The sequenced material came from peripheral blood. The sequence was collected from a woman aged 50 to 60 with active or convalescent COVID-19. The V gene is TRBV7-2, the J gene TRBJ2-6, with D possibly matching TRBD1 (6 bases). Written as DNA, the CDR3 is TGTGCCAGCAGTAAGGACAGCTTGTTCTCTGGGGCCAACGTCCTGACTTTC. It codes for CASSKDSLFSGANVLTF.